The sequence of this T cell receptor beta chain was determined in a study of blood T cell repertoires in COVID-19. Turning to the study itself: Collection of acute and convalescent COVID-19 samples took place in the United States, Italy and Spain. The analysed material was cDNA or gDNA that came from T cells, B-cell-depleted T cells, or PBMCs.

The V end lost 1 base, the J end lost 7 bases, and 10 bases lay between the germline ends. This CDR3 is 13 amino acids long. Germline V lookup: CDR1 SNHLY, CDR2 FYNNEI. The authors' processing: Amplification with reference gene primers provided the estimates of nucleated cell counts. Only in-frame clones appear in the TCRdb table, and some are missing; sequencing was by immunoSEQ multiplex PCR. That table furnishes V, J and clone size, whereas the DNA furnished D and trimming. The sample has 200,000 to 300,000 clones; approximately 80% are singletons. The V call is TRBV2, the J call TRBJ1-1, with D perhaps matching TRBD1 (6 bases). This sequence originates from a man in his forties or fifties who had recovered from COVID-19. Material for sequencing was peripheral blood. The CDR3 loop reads CASSEEGEGEAFF. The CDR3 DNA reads TGTGCCAGCAGTGAAGAGGGGGAAGGTGAAGCTTTCTTT.